The rows below give T cell receptor beta chains drawn from one sample of a study of T-cell reconstitution after alpha-beta-depleted transplantation in children. TCRdb re-analysed the PCR reads in MiXCR, keeping a single row per CDR3 protein. The sample includes hundreds of thousands of distinct CDR3 sequences, about 17% seen only once; the top ten take approximately 28%. Sequenced material: PBMCs, mostly from graft donor cells, taken 360 days after TCRalphabeta/CD19-depleted stem cell transplant. Every receptor here comes from a boy in the first two years of life who had a stem cell transplant for Wiskott-Aldrich syndrome, so the T cells may come from the graft donor. The conserved cysteine and the conserved F or W are not part of the CDR3 here. Fields, in order: J gene, V gene, CDR3 protein.

J: TRBJ2-2
V: TRBV10-3
CDR3: AIKKQVNTGELF

J: TRBJ2-3
V: TRBV15
CDR3: ATVLGRARTDTQY

J: TRBJ2-7
V: TRBV6-5
CDR3: ASSFGYLAGRAEQY

J: TRBJ2-5
V: TRBV25-1
CDR3: ASSEGTGPQETQY

J: TRBJ1-6
V: TRBV7-2
CDR3: ASSLVASSNSPLH

J: TRBJ2-3
V: TRBV24-1
CDR3: ATSDRSKGDTDTQY

J: TRBJ2-1
V: TRBV28
CDR3: ASSPGTGVPF

J: TRBJ2-3
V: TRBV12-3/TRBV12-4
CDR3: ASSLIRAPERQY

J: TRBJ1-1
V: TRBV24-1
CDR3: ATSDAYTAF

J: TRBJ2-7
V: TRBV6-1
CDR3: ASSQTGQGSYEQY

J: TRBJ2-7
V: TRBV7-2
CDR3: ASSLYIGRTYEQY

J: TRBJ2-7
V: TRBV20-1
CDR3: SAVYLAPLSYEQY

J: TRBJ1-3
V: TRBV4-1
CDR3: ASSQERARRGNTIY

J: TRBJ2-1
V: TRBV30
CDR3: AWRFPGDEQF

J: TRBJ2-1
V: TRBV11-2
CDR3: ASSPFLASGRANNEQF

J: TRBJ2-7
V: TRBV20-1
CDR3: SATSGGEQY

J: TRBJ2-6
V: TRBV5-1
CDR3: ASSPPGVSGANVLT

J: TRBJ2-1
V: TRBV11-2
CDR3: ASSLGPEQF

J: TRBJ2-2
V: TRBV6-5
CDR3: ASSYTPGTGELF

J: TRBJ2-5
V: TRBV5-1
CDR3: ASSLDGGAGETQY

J: TRBJ2-5
V: TRBV7-9
CDR3: ASQLILQETQY

J: TRBJ2-7
V: TRBV24-1
CDR3: ATSDASTGSIYEQY

J: TRBJ2-3
V: TRBV5-1
CDR3: ASSNRDRGQDTQY

J: TRBJ2-6
V: TRBV5-1
CDR3: ASSPRNRASGANVLT

J: TRBJ2-5
V: TRBV12-3/TRBV12-4
CDR3: ASSLGDREETQY

J: TRBJ2-3
V: TRBV24-1
CDR3: ATSLLGTQY

J: TRBJ2-7
V: TRBV4-1
CDR3: ASSQKGLPSYEQY

J: TRBJ2-1
V: TRBV2
CDR3: ASNRNEQF

J: TRBJ2-3
V: TRBV6-4
CDR3: ASSSSRTDTQY

J: TRBJ2-2
V: TRBV24-1
CDR3: ATRGTGELF

J: TRBJ2-7
V: TRBV19
CDR3: ASTTDARTGIYEQY

J: TRBJ2-1
V: TRBV6-1
CDR3: ASSESYGSSYNEQF

J: TRBJ2-7
V: TRBV7-9
CDR3: ASSSKGTSEY

J: TRBJ1-5
V: TRBV11-2
CDR3: ASSYGQMEPQH

J: TRBJ2-2
V: TRBV6-5
CDR3: ASSYLGGGTGELF

J: TRBJ2-1
V: TRBV5-1
CDR3: ASSPLVSSYNEQF

J: TRBJ2-1
V: TRBV20-1
CDR3: SATRMRLDEQF

J: TRBJ2-1
V: TRBV20-1
CDR3: SARRHRVTVFDEQF

J: TRBJ2-7
V: TRBV29-1
CDR3: SVGAGKAGVEQY

J: TRBJ2-7
V: TRBV18
CDR3: ASSLTPRVIAGNGYEQY

J: TRBJ2-1
V: TRBV10-2
CDR3: ASSDPAEGHRYNEQF

J: TRBJ2-5
V: TRBV24-1
CDR3: ATSDSQTSGRRETQY

J: TRBJ2-7
V: TRBV5-5
CDR3: ASSLLTGVYTEQY

J: TRBJ2-5
V: TRBV15
CDR3: ATSSHRGETQY

J: TRBJ2-1
V: TRBV30
CDR3: AWSVLRRGLAGGLPYNEQF

J: TRBJ2-5
V: TRBV6-5
CDR3: ASSYGTGPQETQY

J: TRBJ2-6
V: TRBV6-5
CDR3: ASSYWTGRSGANVLT

J: TRBJ2-7
V: TRBV12-3/TRBV12-4
CDR3: ASSTWTAPYEQY

J: TRBJ2-7
V: TRBV9
CDR3: ASSKSGRSYEQY

J: TRBJ2-7
V: TRBV3-1
CDR3: ASSQRDRSYEQY

J: TRBJ2-1
V: TRBV21-1
CDR3: ASSKGLAGGHEQF

J: TRBJ2-7
V: TRBV29-1
CDR3: SVGQGLYEQY

J: TRBJ2-7
V: TRBV6-1
CDR3: ASTLWGGPYEQY

J: TRBJ2-3
V: TRBV10-3
CDR3: AIRVGGADTQY

J: TRBJ2-1
V: TRBV5-1
CDR3: ASSETSSAYNEQF

J: TRBJ2-3
V: TRBV2
CDR3: ASSALDTDTQY

J: TRBJ2-3
V: TRBV4-1
CDR3: ASSQVVSRVDTQY

J: TRBJ1-1
V: TRBV6-1
CDR3: ASSEYRLNTEAF

J: TRBJ2-3
V: TRBV20-1
CDR3: TLLQGGGTDTQY